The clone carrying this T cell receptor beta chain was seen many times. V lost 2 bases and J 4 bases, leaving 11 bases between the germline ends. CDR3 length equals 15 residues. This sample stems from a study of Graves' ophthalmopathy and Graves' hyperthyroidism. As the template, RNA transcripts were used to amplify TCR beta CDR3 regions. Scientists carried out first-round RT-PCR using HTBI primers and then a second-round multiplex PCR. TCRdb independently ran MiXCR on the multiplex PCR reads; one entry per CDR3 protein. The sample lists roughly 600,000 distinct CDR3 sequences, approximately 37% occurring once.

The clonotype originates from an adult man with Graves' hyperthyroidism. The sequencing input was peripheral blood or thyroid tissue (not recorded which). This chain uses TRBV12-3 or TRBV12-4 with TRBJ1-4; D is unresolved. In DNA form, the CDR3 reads TGTGCCAGCAGTTTAAGTATACAGATTAATGAAAAACTGTTTTTT. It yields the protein CASSLSIQINEKLFF.